This entry lists 30 T cell receptor beta chains sequenced from one sample in a study of blood T cell repertoires in COVID-19. Generated by immunoSEQ multiplex PCR, the TCRdb table keeps only in-frame clones and is missing some. The table has a few hundred thousand clones, approximately 90% seen once. Specimen: peripheral blood. Receptors originate from a woman in her thirties or forties with acute or convalescent COVID-19.

V is TRBV6-5 and J is TRBJ2-7; D might be TRBD2 (5 bases). The length of the CDR3 is 13 residues. CDR1 is MNHEY and CDR2 is SVGAGI in the germline V gene. Trimming shortened V by 2 bases and J by 5 bases, and 10 bases separated the two germline ends. The CDR3 region has the DNA TGTGCCAGCAGTTACGGTCCCGGGGACGAGCAGTACGTC. Encoded protein: CASSYGPGDEQYV.

V is TRBV7-2 and J is TRBJ1-6; D possibly corresponds to TRBD1 (6 bases). Germline lookup yields CDR1 SGHTA and CDR2 FQGNSA. Trimming left V 1 base short and J 4 bases short, with 8 bases between. The CDR3 length is 15 residues. This CDR3 is CASSLVRGYNSPLHF. The CDR3 bases are TGTGCCAGCAGCTTAGTTAGGGGGTATAATTCACCCCTCCACTTT. Based on the CDR3 plus reference TRBV7-2 and TRBJ1-6, the full variable domain is GAGVSQSPSNKVTEKGKDVELRCDPISGHTALYWYRQSLGQGLEFLIYFQGNSAPDKSGLPSDRFSAERTGGSVSTLTIQRTQQEDSAVYLCASSLVRGYNSPLHFGNGTRLTVT.

The chain uses TRBV6-6 and TRBJ2-2; 8 bases line up with TRBD1. This CDR3 contains 12 residues. The V gene end was trimmed by 10 bases and the J gene end by 4 bases; junction bases not matched to a gene: 2. Per the germline V gene, CDR1 is MNHNY and CDR2 is SVGAGI (reference sequence). The CDR3 loop is CAIDRGTGELFF. The DNA of the CDR3 is TGTGCCATAGACAGGGGCACCGGGGAGCTGTTTTTT.

The CDR3 nucleotides are TGTGCCAGCACCCTGACAGGGAATCAGCCCCAGCATTTT. The encoded protein is CASTLTGNQPQHF. The chain uses TRBV6-6 and TRBJ1-5, with 7 bases aligning to TRBD1. Germline V gives CDR1 MNHNY, CDR2 SVGAGI (reference sequence). Germline trimming cut 7 bases from V and 4 bases from J; bases unmatched to any gene: 4. The CDR3 has 13 amino acids.

This clone was counted a few times. This rearrangement joins TRBV6-6 to TRBJ1-6; D remains ambiguous. Germline CDR1 reads MNHNY; CDR2 reads SVGAGI (reference sequence). With 6 bases removed from V and 8 bases from J, the gap between germline ends came to 17 bases. This CDR3 is 15 amino acids long. In nucleotides, the CDR3 is TGTGCCAGCAGCGCCTCCGGTCGGGGAGATTCACCCCTCCACTTT. This translates into CASSASGRGDSPLHF.

The CDR3 is CASGRGQLNTEAFF. The CDR3 nucleotides are TGTGCTAGTGGCCGTGGACAGCTGAACACTGAAGCTTTCTTT. The chain carries TRBV12-5 and TRBJ1-1; weak D call: TRBD1 (6 bases). Germline values: CDR1 LGHNT, CDR2 FRNRAP. The CDR3 loop spans 14 amino acids. V lost 6 bases, J lost 0 bases, and 11 bases lay in between.

The gene calls are TRBV5-1 and TRBJ1-1, with a possible D match to TRBD1 (5 bases). The V end lost 6 bases, the J end lost 0 bases, and 15 bases lay between the germline ends. The germline V gene has CDR1 SGHRS and CDR2 YFSETQ. There are 15 residues in the CDR3. In DNA, the CDR3 is TGCGCCAGCACCACTTCTGGGGCGATGAACACTGAAGCTTTCTTT. This gives the protein CASTTSGAMNTEAFF. Drawing the rest from reference TRBV5-1 and TRBJ1-1, the complete variable domain is KAGVTQTPRYLIKTRGQQVTLSCSPISGHRSVSWYQQTPGQGLQFLFEYFSETQRNKGNFPGRFSGRQFSNSRSEMNVSTLELGDSALYLCASTTSGAMNTEAFFGQGTRLTVV.

J is TRBJ2-3 and V is TRBV9; TRBD2 agrees at 10 bases. The CDR3 is 15 amino acids. The germline CDR1 and CDR2 sequences are SGDLS and YYNGEE. The V and J ends lost 4 bases and 4 bases, in that order; junction bases with no gene match: 6. The CDR3 region is CASSRAGGQADTQYF. DNA for the CDR3: TGTGCCAGCAGCCGAGCGGGGGGGCAGGCAGATACGCAGTATTTT.

The rearrangement joins TRBV6-2 or TRBV6-3 to TRBJ2-3; 10 bases are shared with TRBD1. In germline, CDR1 is MNHEY, CDR2 SVGEGT. Germline trimming cut 5 bases from V and 3 bases from J; bases unmatched to any gene: 14. This CDR3 region has 18 residues. CDR3 in amino acids: CASSHLWEGQGITDTQYF. The CDR3 nucleotides are TGTGCCAGCAGTCATCTTTGGGAGGGACAGGGGATTACAGATACGCAGTATTTT.

The chain is built from TRBV14 and TRBJ2-3, with 8 bases aligning to TRBD2. Trimming at V came to 1 base and at J to 2 bases, leaving 2 bases not matched to a gene. CDR1 is SGHDN, CDR2 FVKESK, per germline. The CDR3 length is 15 residues. The CDR3 bases are TGTGCCAGCAGCCAAGGGCGGGGGGACACAGATACGCAGTATTTT. Its translation: CASSQGRGDTDTQYF.

The CDR3 protein is CASSPVALTNEQFF. CDR3 nucleotides: TGTGCCAGCAGCCCCGTGGCCCTTACAAATGAGCAGTTCTTC. The rearrangement uses TRBV5-6 and TRBJ2-1; D ambiguous. V lost 4 bases, J lost 7 bases, and 15 bases lay in between. This CDR3 has 14 amino acids. Looked up from germline, CDR1 is SGHDT and CDR2 is YYEEEE.

The chain uses TRBV19 and TRBJ1-5; 7 nucleotides line up with TRBD1. This CDR3 contains 15 residues. The germline CDR1 and CDR2 sequences are LNHDA and SQIVND (reference sequence). Trimming cost V 7 bases and J 0 bases; bases outside gene matches: 6. The CDR3 here is CASKNRGYSNQPQHF. Written as DNA, the CDR3 is TGTGCCAGTAAAAACAGGGGATATAGCAATCAGCCCCAGCATTTT.

A single count supports this clone. The V and J genes are TRBV19 and TRBJ1-5; D is perhaps TRBD1 (5 bases). This CDR3 is 14 amino acids long. The germline gives CDR1 LNHDA, CDR2 SQIVND (reference sequence). With 7 bases removed from V and 1 base from J, the gap between germline ends came to 11 bases. Here the CDR3 DNA reads TGTGCCAGTAACCCGGGGGGGAGCAATCAGCCCCAGCATTTT. Protein sequence: CASNPGGSNQPQHF.

The chain employs TRBV6-5 and TRBJ1-1, with 8 bases aligning to TRBD1. V shed 10 bases, J shed 4 bases, and the junction held 8 bases outside the gene matches. CDR3 size: 13 residues. The germline CDR1 and CDR2 sequences are MNHEY and SVGAGI. CDR3 sequence reads: CAIEQGVRTEAFF. CDR3 bases: TGTGCCATAGAACAGGGGGTTCGCACTGAAGCTTTCTTT.

This clone was seen a few times. The chain has TRBV10-3 and TRBJ1-4, with D perhaps matching TRBD1 (5 bases). V was clipped by 2 bases and J by 8 bases, with 9 bases between them. Germline loops: CDR1 ENHRY, CDR2 SYGVKD. The CDR3 extends over 13 amino acids. In DNA form, the CDR3 reads TGTGCCATCAGTGAGAAACGGACAGAAAAACTGTTTTTT. Protein: CAISEKRTEKLFF.

The V call is TRBV19, the J call TRBJ2-5; 12 bases are a match to TRBD2. This CDR3 comprises 15 residues. V lost 5 bases, J lost 0 bases, and 1 base stayed unmatched. Germline CDR1 is LNHDA and CDR2 is SQIVND (reference sequence). CDR3 sequence: CASSRTSGDQETQYF. The CDR3 DNA reads as TGTGCCAGTAGTCGGACTAGCGGGGACCAAGAGACCCAGTACTTC.

The gene calls are TRBV6-1 and TRBJ2-7; the D gene is possibly TRBD2 (7 bases). CDR3 length: 14 amino acids. CDR1 is MNHNS and CDR2 is SASEGT in the germline V gene. V dropped 6 bases and J dropped 3 bases, with 15 bases sitting between them. CDR3 bases: TGTGCCAGCAGCTGGGGGCGGGGGAGCTACGAGCAGTACGTC. Its translation: CASSWGRGSYEQYV.

The J gene is TRBJ2-1, the V gene TRBV2; the match to TRBD2 covers 10 bases. The CDR3 has 16 residues. V was clipped by 6 bases and J by 8 bases; unmatched bases: 13. Germline V CDR1 and CDR2: SNHLY, FYNNEI. This chain's CDR3 is CASRFGWSGGADEQFF. Here the CDR3 DNA reads TGTGCCAGCAGATTCGGGTGGAGCGGGGGGGCGGATGAGCAGTTCTTC. Looking up the rest from reference TRBV2 and TRBJ2-1 gives the full variable domain: EPEVTQTPSHQVTQMGQEVILRCVPISNHLYFYWYRQILGQKVEFLVSFYNNEISEKSEIFDDQFSVERPDGSNFTLKIRSTKLEDSAMYFCASRFGWSGGADEQFFGPGTRLTVL.

CDR3 nucleotides: TGTGCCAGCAGTTACGGACAGGGATTCGAGCAGTACGTC. Translated: CASSYGQGFEQYV. The chain links TRBV6-2 or TRBV6-3 to TRBJ2-7; TRBD1 matches at 8 bases. Germline assignment: CDR1 MNHEY and CDR2 SVGEGT. Germline trimming cut 2 bases from V and 6 bases from J; bases unmatched to any gene: 3. This CDR3 region has 13 residues.

The chain couples TRBV10-3 to TRBJ1-2; TRBD1 aligns across 8 bases. The CDR3 covers 14 residues. The germline V gene has CDR1 ENHRY and CDR2 SYGVKD. CDR3 sequence reads: CATKAGGEADGYTF. CDR3 DNA: TGTGCGACCAAAGCAGGGGGCGAGGCCGATGGCTACACCTTC.

This clone was seen once. This chain links TRBV6-5 with TRBJ2-3; D is undetermined. The length of the CDR3 is 11 residues. Per the germline V gene, CDR1 is MNHEY and CDR2 is SVGAGI. Trimming stripped 6 bases from V and 7 bases from J, with 8 bases between. This CDR3 is CASRKQNTQYF. The DNA for the CDR3 is TGTGCCAGCAGAAAACAGAATACGCAGTATTTT.

V is TRBV5-5 and J is TRBJ1-2; no clear D. Trimming stripped 0 bases from V and 1 base from J, with 7 bases between. Germline V CDR1 and CDR2: SGHKS, YYEKEE (reference sequence). The CDR3 spans 14 residues. DNA of the CDR3: TGTGCCAGCAGCTTGGGGCAGATTAACTATGGCTACACCTTC. The encoded protein is CASSLGQINYGYTF.

This clone has only one observation. The V and J genes are TRBV6-5 and TRBJ2-7; the match to TRBD2 covers 8 bases. The junction had 6 bases not matched to a gene; V was cut back by 6 bases and J by 5 bases. CDR1 is MNHEY and CDR2 is SVGAGI in the germline V gene. The CDR3 is 13 amino acids. Written as DNA, the CDR3 is TGTGCCAGCAGCCCGGGAGGGCGGGACGAGCAGTACGTC. This codes for CASSPGGRDEQYV.

The chain combines TRBV3-1 (or the pseudogene TRBV3-2) with TRBJ2-1, with D possibly matching TRBD2 (7 bases). Per germline, CDR1 LGHDT and CDR2 YNNKEL (reference sequence). This CDR3 contains 13 residues. V shed 1 base and J shed 9 bases, with 10 bases lying between them. In DNA, the CDR3 is TGTGCCAGCAGCCAAGTGCGGGGGCTTGAGCAGTTCTTC. Its protein product is CASSQVRGLEQFF.

This chain uses TRBV6-1 with TRBJ1-6; TRBD1 agrees at 10 bases. With V trimmed by 1 base and J by 4 bases, 7 bases remained unmatched. Germline CDR1 is MNHNS and CDR2 is SASEGT. This CDR3 is built from 18 residues. The CDR3 DNA is TGTGCCAGCAGTGAAGGGACAGGGGGTTTTTCGTATAATTCACCCCTCCACTTT. This codes for CASSEGTGGFSYNSPLHF.

This sequence joins TRBV6-6 and TRBJ1-5, with 8 bases aligning to TRBD1. The length of the CDR3 is 15 residues. Germline values: CDR1 MNHNY, CDR2 SVGAGI (reference sequence). Losses at the gene ends were 4 bases for V and 6 bases for J; bases not matched to a gene: 8. The CDR3 loop is CASSSRTGGFQPQHF. CDR3 DNA sequence: TGTGCCAGCAGTTCCCGTACAGGGGGGTTTCAGCCCCAGCATTTT.

This chain links TRBV6-6 with TRBJ1-1, with 9 bases matching TRBD1. V lost 5 bases, J lost 3 bases, and 16 bases stayed unmatched. The length of the CDR3 is 18 residues. Per the germline V gene, CDR1 is MNHNY and CDR2 is SVGAGI (reference sequence). The DNA for the CDR3 is TGTGCCAGCAGTCCCGGCCCCTTCTACAGGGGGCTAGACACTGAAGCTTTCTTT. Its translation is CASSPGPFYRGLDTEAFF.

The chain joins TRBV25-1 to TRBJ2-3, with 7 nucleotides matching TRBD2. Per germline, CDR1 MGHDK and CDR2 SYGVNS. This CDR3 region has 16 residues. The J segment lost 4 bases and the V segment lost 2 bases, leaving 9 bases of the junction unmatched. This chain's CDR3 is CASSERRTRGSDTQYF. The CDR3 coding sequence is TGTGCCAGCAGTGAACGGAGGACTAGGGGTTCAGATACGCAGTATTTT.

V usage is TRBV12-3 or TRBV12-4 and J usage is TRBJ1-2; D may be TRBD1 (5 bases). Trimming pared 6 bases from V and 5 bases from J, leaving 13 bases between. The CDR3 is 13 amino acids. CDR3: CASRSTVTYGYTF. In nucleotides, the CDR3 is TGTGCCAGCAGATCGACAGTTACTTATGGCTACACCTTC.

The chain recombines TRBV5-6 with TRBJ1-1, with D uncertain. The CDR3 contains 14 residues. Germline CDR1 is SGHDT and CDR2 is YYEEEE. Trimming took 1 base from V and 4 from J, leaving 11 bases between them. The CDR3 coding sequence is TGTGCCAGCAGCTTGCGGGGTCTAACCACTGAAGCTTTCTTT. Translating gives CASSLRGLTTEAFF.